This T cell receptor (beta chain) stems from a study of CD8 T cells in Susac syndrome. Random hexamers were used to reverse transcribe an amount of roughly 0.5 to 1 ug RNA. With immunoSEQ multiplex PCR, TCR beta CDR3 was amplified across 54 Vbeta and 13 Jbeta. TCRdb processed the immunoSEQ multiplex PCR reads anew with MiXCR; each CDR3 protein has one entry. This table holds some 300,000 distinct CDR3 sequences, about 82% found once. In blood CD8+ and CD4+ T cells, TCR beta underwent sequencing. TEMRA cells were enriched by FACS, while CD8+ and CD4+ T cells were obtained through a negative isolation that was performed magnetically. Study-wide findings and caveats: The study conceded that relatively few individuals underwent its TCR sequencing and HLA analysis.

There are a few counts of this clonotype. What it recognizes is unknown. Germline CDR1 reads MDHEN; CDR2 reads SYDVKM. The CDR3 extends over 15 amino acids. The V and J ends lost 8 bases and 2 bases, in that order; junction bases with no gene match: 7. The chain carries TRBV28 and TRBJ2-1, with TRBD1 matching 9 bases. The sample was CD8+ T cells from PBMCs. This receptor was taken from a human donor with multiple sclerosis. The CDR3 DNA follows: TGTGCCAGCTCTGTCGACAGGGGGACCTACAATGAGCAGTTCTTC. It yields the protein CASSVDRGTYNEQFF.